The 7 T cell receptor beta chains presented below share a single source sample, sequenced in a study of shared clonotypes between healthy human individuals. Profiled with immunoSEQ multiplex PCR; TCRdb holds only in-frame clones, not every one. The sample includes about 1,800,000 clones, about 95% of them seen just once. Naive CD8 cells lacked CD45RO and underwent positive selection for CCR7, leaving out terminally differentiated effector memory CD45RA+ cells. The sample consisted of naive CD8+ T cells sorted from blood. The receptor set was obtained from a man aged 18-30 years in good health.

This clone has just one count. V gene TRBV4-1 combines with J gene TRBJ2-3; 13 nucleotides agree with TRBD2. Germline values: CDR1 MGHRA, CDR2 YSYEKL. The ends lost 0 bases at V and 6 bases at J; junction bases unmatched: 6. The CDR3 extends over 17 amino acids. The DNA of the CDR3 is TGCGCCAGCAGCCAAGAGGGACTAGCGGGACCTGGGGATACGCAGTATTTT. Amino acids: CASSQEGLAGPGDTQYF.

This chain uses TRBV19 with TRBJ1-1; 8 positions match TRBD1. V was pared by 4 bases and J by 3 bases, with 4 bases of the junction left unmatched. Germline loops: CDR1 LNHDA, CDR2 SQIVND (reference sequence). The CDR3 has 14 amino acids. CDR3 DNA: TGTGCCAGTAGTAGAGACAGGGGTTACACTGAAGCTTTCTTT. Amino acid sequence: CASSRDRGYTEAFF.

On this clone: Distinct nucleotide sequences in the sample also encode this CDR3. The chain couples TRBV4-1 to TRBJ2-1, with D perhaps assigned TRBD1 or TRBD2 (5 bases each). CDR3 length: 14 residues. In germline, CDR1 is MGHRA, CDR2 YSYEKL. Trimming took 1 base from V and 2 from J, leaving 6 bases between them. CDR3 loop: CASSQGGTYNEQFF. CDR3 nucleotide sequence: TGCGCCAGCAGCCAAGGGGGGACCTACAATGAGCAGTTCTTC.

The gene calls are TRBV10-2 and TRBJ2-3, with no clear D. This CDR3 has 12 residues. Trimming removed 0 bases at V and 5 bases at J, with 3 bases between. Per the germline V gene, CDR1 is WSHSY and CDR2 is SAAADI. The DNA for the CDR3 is TGCGCCAGCAGTGAGTCTAAAGATACGCAGTATTTT. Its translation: CASSESKDTQYF.

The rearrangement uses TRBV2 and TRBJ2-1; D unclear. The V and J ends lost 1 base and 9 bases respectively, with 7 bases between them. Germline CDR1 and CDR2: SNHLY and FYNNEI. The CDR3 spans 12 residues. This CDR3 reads CASSEGTPEQFF. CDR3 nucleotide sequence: TGTGCCAGCAGTGAAGGGACCCCTGAGCAGTTCTTC.

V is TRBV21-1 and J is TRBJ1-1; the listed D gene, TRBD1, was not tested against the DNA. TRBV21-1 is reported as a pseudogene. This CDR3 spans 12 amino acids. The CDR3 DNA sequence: TGTGCCAGCAGCGGACACTCCACTGAAGCTTTCTTT. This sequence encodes CASSGHSTEAFF.

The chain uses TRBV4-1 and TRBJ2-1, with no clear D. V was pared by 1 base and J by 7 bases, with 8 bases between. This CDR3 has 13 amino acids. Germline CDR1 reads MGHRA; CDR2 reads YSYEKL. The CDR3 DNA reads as TGCGCCAGCAGCCAAGCTCTCGCGAATGAGCAGTTCTTC. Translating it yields CASSQALANEQFF.